Listed below are T cell receptor beta chains from one sample, sequenced in a study of beta chain features in type 1 diabetes. Profiling relied on immunoSEQ multiplex PCR, and the TCRdb table lists in-frame clones only, not all of them. This sample carries under 450,000 clones, approximately 15% of them seen once, and the ten largest clones take roughly 0.019%. The source material was naive CD4+ T cells from blood. The receptor source for this set is a woman aged 18-30 years in good health. Both conserved end residues are part of each CDR3. The D gene is left open where the match is weak. Rows give clone size only sometimes, using once, few, many, or a class for an expanded clone.

clone_size	d_call	v_call	j_call	cdr3_nt	cdr3_aa
.	TRBD1	TRBV7-3	TRBJ1-2	TGTGCCAGCAGCCCCGGACAGGCGAACTATGGCTACACCTTC	CASSPGQANYGYTF
.	TRBD1	TRBV6-1	TRBJ1-1	TGTGCCAGCAGTGTAAGACAGGGCGCAGTCATGAACACTGAAGCTTTCTTT	CASSVRQGAVMNTEAFF
.	TRBD1	TRBV29-1	TRBJ1-5	TGCAGCGTTGCTGGGACAGGGGGGGGTAGCAATCAGCCCCAGCATTTT	CSVAGTGGGSNQPQHF
.	.	TRBV28	TRBJ2-7	TGTGCCAGCAGCCCTGACAGGCGGGAGTACTTC	CASSPDRREYF
.	TRBD2	TRBV30	TRBJ2-7	TGTGCCTGGGCCGGGACTAGCGGGCCCTACGAGCAGTACTTC	CAWAGTSGPYEQYF
.	TRBD1	TRBV5-6	TRBJ1-2	TGTGCCAGCAGCGCGGACAGGGGGCCACGTGGCTACACCTTC	CASSADRGPRGYTF
.	TRBD1	TRBV7-9	TRBJ1-4	TGTGCCAGCAGCACACAGGGGCTTAATGAAAAACTGTTTTTT	CASSTQGLNEKLFF
few	TRBD1	TRBV7-9	TRBJ1-5	TGTGCCAGCAGCCCGTTATCCGGGACAGGGCATCAGCCCCAGCATTTT	CASSPLSGTGHQPQHF
few	TRBD2	TRBV2	TRBJ2-1	TGTGCCAGCAGTAGAGGGAGGGCCAATGAGCAGTTCTTC	CASSRGRANEQFF
few	.	TRBV25-1	TRBJ2-6	TGTGCCAGCAGTGAATTTCGCTCTGGGGCCAACGTCCTGACTTTC	CASSEFRSGANVLTF
few	.	TRBV7-2	TRBJ2-6	TGTGCCAGCAGCTTACAGGGTGGTGGGGCCAACGTCCTGACTTTC	CASSLQGGGANVLTF
.	.	TRBV30	TRBJ1-5	TGTGCCTGGAGTTACCGGACACCCGGGAGGCAGCCCCAGCATTTT	CAWSYRTPGRQPQHF
few	TRBD2	TRBV25-1	TRBJ2-3	TGTGCCAGCAGTGATATAGCGGGGGGCACAGATACGCAGTATTTT	CASSDIAGGTDTQYF
few	.	TRBV5-6	TRBJ2-1	TGTGCCAGCAGCCCCCGTCCGGACAGCTCCTACAATGAGCAGTTCTTC	CASSPRPDSSYNEQFF
few	.	TRBV27	TRBJ2-7	TGTGCCAGCGGCCGTTCGCCCTACGAGCAGTACTTC	CASGRSPYEQYF
.	.	TRBV9	TRBJ2-1	TGTGCCAGCAGCGTAGCTGTGCGGGCTAACAATGAGCAGTTCTTC	CASSVAVRANNEQFF
.	TRBD1	TRBV6-1	TRBJ1-1	TGTGCCAGCAGGCGGACAGGGATGAACACTGAAGCTTTCTTT	CASRRTGMNTEAFF
once	.	TRBV11-2	TRBJ2-4	TGTGCCAGCAGTTCCGGAGGAGGGTCCAAAAACATTCAGTACTTC	CASSSGGGSKNIQYF
.	.	TRBV30	TRBJ1-2	TGTGCCTGGAGTGTAGGGGCAGCTTATGGCTACACCTTC	CAWSVGAAYGYTF
few	.	TRBV5-1	TRBJ1-1	TGCGCCAGCAGCTTTCGACAGAACACTGAAGCTTTCTTT	CASSFRQNTEAFF